The clone carrying this TCR beta chain was counted only a few times. These data come from a study of T-cell memory formation after mild COVID-19. CDR3 length: 14 amino acids. J was trimmed by 7 bases and V by 5 bases; bases with no gene match: 6. TCR alpha and TCR beta cDNA libraries carrying sample barcodes and UMIs came from 5'RACE with constant-segment primers. TCRdb itself ran the 5' RACE reads through MiXCR, one entry per CDR3 protein. The sample yields hundreds of thousands of distinct CDR3 sequences, around a quarter seen once. The sequenced sample was PBMCs or a T cell subset sorted from them (not recorded which). This receptor was identified in an adult woman who had mild COVID-19 (a few samples of this study predate the infection). Cell type and time point are not known. The V and J genes are TRBV12-3 or TRBV12-4 and TRBJ1-2; 11 nucleotides agree with TRBD1. The CDR3 sequence: CASSPTGTGGGYTF. As DNA, the CDR3 is TGTGCCAGCAGTCCCACCGGGACAGGGGGTGGCTACACCTTC.